The TCR beta chain described here comes from a study of cytomegalovirus exposure and HLA in healthy donors. General study findings and limits: An assumption of roughly uniform sequencing depth across donors underlay the presence/absence analyses.

PCR used 60 Vbeta primers and 13 Jbeta primers. This table comes from immunoSEQ multiplex PCR, and its TCRdb copy is limited to in-frame clones, with some not included. The sample shows 140,000 to 150,000 clones, 70% to 85% of them seen only once. Of note for this clone: Antigen specificity is unknown.

Regarding donors, all were healthy bone marrow donors. The sequencing input was PBMCs. This receptor was obtained from a man aged 35 to 55 in good health and CMV-seronegative.

The CDR3 sequence is CASSGGVRDTEAFF. The CDR3 DNA sequence: TGTGCCAGCAGCGGGGGGGTTCGGGACACTGAAGCTTTCTTT. This rearrangement joins TRBV27 to TRBJ1-1; weak D call: TRBD1 (5 bases). V lost 6 bases and J lost 3, with 14 bases in between. Germline CDR1 MNHEY, CDR2 SMNVEV (reference sequence). The CDR3 spans 14 residues.